These 12 T cell receptor beta chains share one sample of origin, sequenced in a study of blood T cells in healthy people across ages. Using a J-beta primer mix together with a sample-barcoded 5' primer, a second PCR was run for roughly 7 to 11 cycles. Via MiXCR, TCRdb re-called the 5' RACE reads, giving one row per CDR3 protein. This table holds 1.6 million or so distinct CDR3 sequences, almost 35% found once. The sequencing sample was made of blood. The origin of the receptors is a woman in her 30s in good health.

This clonotype was recorded many times. The chain has TRBV7-2 and TRBJ2-2; 11 nucleotides line up with TRBD2. Trimming removed 2 bases from V and 5 bases from J; junction bases left unmatched: 4. The V gene's germline CDR1 is SGHTA and CDR2 FQGNSA. This CDR3 has 16 amino acids. CDR3 sequence (DNA): TGTGCCAGCAGCTTATGGACTAGCGGGCCGACCGGGGAGCTGTTTTTT. This gives the protein CASSLWTSGPTGELFF.

J is TRBJ2-5 and V is TRBV6-2 or TRBV6-3, with 7 nucleotides matching TRBD1. The germline V gene has CDR1 MNHEY and CDR2 SVGEGT. CDR3 length: 15 residues. V lost 0 bases to trimming and J lost 11 bases; unmatched junction nucleotides: 12. This CDR3 reads CASSYSGQVTLLQYF. CDR3 coding DNA: TGTGCCAGCAGTTACTCCGGACAGGTCACCCTACTTCAGTACTTC.

This chain connects TRBV12-3 or TRBV12-4 to TRBJ1-2, with D tentatively TRBD1 (6 bases). V gave up 4 bases and J gave up 4 bases, with 16 bases separating them. This CDR3 is 15 amino acids long. The CDR3 DNA reads TGTGCCAGCAGTTCCCGGGGGGCGCACGGCTATGGCTACACCTTC. Residues: CASSSRGAHGYGYTF.

This chain uses TRBV4-2 with TRBJ2-4, with 12 bases matching TRBD1. V lost 1 base, J lost 7 bases, and 8 bases stayed unmatched. This CDR3 has 17 residues. Germline values: CDR1 LGHNA, CDR2 YNFKEQ. As DNA, the CDR3 is TGTGCCAGCAGCCAAGGGGACAGGGGGCGGCTGGGGAACATTCAGTACTTC. Translating it yields CASSQGDRGRLGNIQYF.

This clonotype has ten or more counts. The chain carries TRBV5-1 and TRBJ2-5, with a tentative D call TRBD2 (5 bases). Germline CDR1 is SGHRS and CDR2 is YFSETQ. V dropped 1 base and J dropped 4 bases, with 11 bases sitting between them. The length of the CDR3 is 14 residues. The CDR3 reads CASSLINGVETQYF. The CDR3 DNA is TGCGCCAGCAGCTTGATTAACGGGGTAGAGACCCAGTACTTC.

The chain combines TRBV6-6 with TRBJ1-2, with D unclear. Between the trimmed V and J ends, which lost 0 bases and 8 bases, there was a span of 13 bases. The CDR3 has 14 residues. Germline assignment: CDR1 MNHNY and CDR2 SVGAGI (reference sequence). This chain's CDR3 is CASSYSEGEWGYTF. As DNA, the CDR3 is TGTGCCAGCAGTTACTCCGAAGGCGAATGGGGCTACACCTTC.

The chain uses TRBV6-2 or TRBV6-3 and TRBJ2-2; 10 bases are a match to TRBD2. The germline V gene has CDR1 MNHEY and CDR2 SVGEGT. The V and J ends lost 10 bases and 5 bases, in that order; junction bases with no gene match: 13. The CDR3 is made up of 16 amino acids. CDR3 residues: CATDPGVAGGTGELFF. The DNA for the CDR3 is TGTGCCACCGACCCCGGGGTAGCGGGGGGTACCGGGGAGCTGTTTTTT.

The chain uses TRBV4-2 and TRBJ2-3; no clear D gene. This CDR3 spans 16 amino acids. Germline V lookup: CDR1 LGHNA, CDR2 YNFKEQ. Trimming took off 1 base at V and 0 bases at J, with 11 bases between the two ends. The CDR3 spells CASSQVAVTSTDTQYF. DNA of the CDR3: TGTGCCAGCAGCCAAGTTGCCGTAACTAGCACAGATACGCAGTATTTT.

This clonotype was recorded once. The CDR3 does not end in the conserved phenylalanine or tryptophan, so this is likely a read error. V is TRBV7-3 and J is TRBJ2-1; possible D gene TRBD1, 6 bases. Germline V gives CDR1 SGHTA, CDR2 FQGTGA. This CDR3 is 13 amino acids long. Trimming left V 6 bases short and J 9 bases short, with 15 bases between. CDR3 amino acids: CASRPDQGIEQFC. The CDR3 region has the DNA TGTGCCAGCAGGCCCGATCAGGGGATTGAGCAGTTCTGC.

This clonotype was seen repeatedly, ten times or more. The chain joins TRBV4-2 to TRBJ2-7; 7 bases match TRBD1. There are 16 residues in the CDR3. The ends lost 1 base at V and 5 bases at J; junction bases unmatched: 11. CDR1 is LGHNA, CDR2 YNFKEQ, per germline. CDR3 sequence (DNA): TGTGCCAGCAGCCAAGTAAGTCGACAGGGTTCCCACGAGCAGTACTTC. Protein product: CASSQVSRQGSHEQYF.

The chain combines TRBV28 with TRBJ2-7; unclear D gene. The germline V gene encodes CDR1 MDHEN and CDR2 SYDVKM. V was shortened by 4 bases and J by 7 bases, with 20 bases between the two germline ends. This CDR3 spans 15 amino acids. The CDR3 region is CASSSPTRGLYEQYF. The CDR3 bases are TGTGCCAGCAGTTCCCCGACTCGAGGCCTATATGAGCAGTACTTC.

In its sample, this clonotype was seen a few times. The chain is built from TRBV3-1 and TRBJ2-6; possible D gene TRBD1, 5 bases. Between the trimmed V and J ends, which lost 3 bases and 0 bases, there was a span of 15 bases. The CDR3 has 18 residues. Germline V gene data show CDR1 as LGHDT and CDR2 as YNNKEL (reference sequence). The CDR3 nucleotides read TGTGCCAGCAGCCAGTCTCAGGGCTTGAGCTCTGGGGCCAACGTCCTGACTTTC. This gives the protein CASSQSQGLSSGANVLTF. Combining the CDR3 with reference TRBV3-1 and TRBJ2-6 gives the whole variable domain DTAVSQTPKYLVTQMGNDKSIKCEQNLGHDTMYWYKQDSKKFLKIMFSYNNKELIINETVPNRFSPKSPDKAHLNLHINSLELGDSAVYFCASSQSQGLSSGANVLTFGAGSRLTVL.